This TCR beta chain is drawn from a study of CD8 T cells in ankylosing spondylitis. Findings and caveats of the study: Matched synovial fluid from ankylosing spondylitis patients was reported to be enriched for disease-linked clones. Ankylosing spondylitis blood appeared to carry a characteristic TCR beta motif of several highly homologous variants. Both synovial fluid and blood in reactive arthritis had previously been reported to carry some motif variants.

V shed 1 base and J shed 10 bases, with 10 bases lying between them. Germline assignment: CDR1 LGHDT and CDR2 YNNKEL (reference sequence). The CDR3 extends over 12 amino acids. TCRdb re-called the 5' RACE reads through MiXCR, storing one row per CDR3 protein. The sample includes some 400,000 distinct CDR3 sequences, 20% to 25% of them seen just once. With regard to this clonotype: No antigen is known for it.

The source material was blood, either unsorted or a sorted T cell fraction (not recorded which). The chain couples TRBV3-1 to TRBJ1-1; D might be TRBD1 (5 bases). The clonotype comes from a male donor with ankylosing spondylitis. CDR3 in DNA: TGTGCCAGCAGCCAAGGCAGGGCTCTAGCTTTCTTT. Amino acids: CASSQGRALAFF.